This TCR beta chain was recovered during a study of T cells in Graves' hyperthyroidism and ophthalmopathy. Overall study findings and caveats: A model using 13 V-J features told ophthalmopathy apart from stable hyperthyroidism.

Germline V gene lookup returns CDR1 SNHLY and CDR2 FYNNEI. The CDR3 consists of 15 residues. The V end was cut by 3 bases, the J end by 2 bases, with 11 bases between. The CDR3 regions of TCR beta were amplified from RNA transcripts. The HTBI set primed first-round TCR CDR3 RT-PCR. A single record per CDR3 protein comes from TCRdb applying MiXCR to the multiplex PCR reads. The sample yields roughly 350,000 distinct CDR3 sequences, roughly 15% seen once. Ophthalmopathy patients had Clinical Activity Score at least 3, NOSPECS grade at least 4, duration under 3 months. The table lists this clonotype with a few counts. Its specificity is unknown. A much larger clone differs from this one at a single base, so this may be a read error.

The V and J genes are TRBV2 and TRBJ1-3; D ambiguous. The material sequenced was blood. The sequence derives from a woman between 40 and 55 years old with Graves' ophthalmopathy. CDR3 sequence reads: CASSDSPHPGNTIYF. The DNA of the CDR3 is TGTGCCAGCAGTGACTCGCCGCACCCTGGAAACACCATATATTTT.